Listed below are T cell receptor beta chains from one sample, sequenced in a study of T cells in Graves' hyperthyroidism and ophthalmopathy. In TCRdb, the multiplex PCR reads were re-called with MiXCR into one record per CDR3 protein. Of more than 650,000 distinct CDR3 sequences listed, around 15% are singletons. The specimen sequenced was blood. Source of these receptors: a woman aged 18-29 years with Graves' hyperthyroidism. The CDR3 runs from the conserved cysteine through the conserved F or W. The D gene is left open where the match is weak. Size is omitted from some rows. Given values are once, few, many or a class for expanded clones.

len,v_gene,j_gene,d_gene,abundance,CDR3aa,CDR3nt
14,TRBV10-2,TRBJ2-1,TRBD2,.,CASSRPTSADEQFF,TGCGCCAGCAGCCGGCCTACTAGCGCCGATGAGCAGTTCTTC
13,TRBV10-1,TRBJ2-1,TRBD2,few,CASSASGRNEQFF,TGCGCCAGCAGTGCTAGCGGGAGAAATGAGCAGTTCTTC
12,TRBV7-9,TRBJ2-1,TRBD1,many,CASSIQGNEQFF,TGTGCCAGCAGCATACAGGGGAATGAGCAGTTCTTC
14,TRBV7-9,TRBJ2-1,TRBD2,.,CANTISGRADEQFF,TGTGCCAACACAATTAGCGGGAGGGCCGATGAGCAGTTCTTC
14,TRBV30,TRBJ1-3,.,.,CAWRTGISGNTIYF,TGTGCCTGGCGCACAGGGATCTCTGGAAACACCATATATTTT
14,TRBV28,TRBJ1-5,.,.,CASSLPPSDQPQHF,TGTGCCAGCAGCCTCCCCCCTTCGGATCAGCCCCAGCATTTT
15,TRBV28,TRBJ2-7,TRBD2,many,CASSLSGGISYEQYF,TGTGCCAGCAGTTTATCGGGGGGAATTTCCTACGAGCAGTACTTC
13,TRBV2,TRBJ1-2,TRBD1,.,CATSQGDSYGYTF,TGTGCCACCAGCCAGGGGGATAGCTATGGCTACACCTTC
19,TRBV7-9,TRBJ2-1,TRBD2,few,CASSLAGRASGRAQNEQFF,TGTGCCAGCAGCTTAGCCGGTCGGGCTAGCGGGAGGGCCCAAAATGAGCAGTTCTTC
16,TRBV6-2/TRBV6-3,TRBJ2-2,TRBD2,few,CASSPGRATITGELFF,TGTGCCAGCAGTCCCGGGAGGGCAACGATCACCGGGGAGCTGTTTTTT
13,TRBV5-6,TRBJ2-5,.,.,CASSFETEETQYF,TGTGCCAGCAGCTTCGAGACAGAAGAGACCCAGTACTTC
18,TRBV4-1,TRBJ2-6,.,.,CASSRGKEPSSGANVLTF,TGCGCCAGCAGCCGTGGAAAGGAACCGAGCTCTGGGGCCAACGTCCTGACTTTC
13,TRBV28,TRBJ2-7,.,.,CASSFQGRSEQYF,TGTGCCAGCAGTTTCCAGGGGCGAAGCGAGCAGTACTTC
12,TRBV12-3/TRBV12-4,TRBJ2-1,.,.,CASRLSGNEQFF,TGTGCCAGCAGACTAAGTGGAAATGAGCAGTTCTTC
15,TRBV12-3/TRBV12-4,TRBJ2-1,.,many,CASSPTDSSYNEQFF,TGTGCCAGCAGTCCCACAGATTCATCCTACAATGAGCAGTTCTTC
15,TRBV2,TRBJ2-5,.,many,CASSRGGGIQETQYF,TGTGCCAGCAGCCGAGGGGGCGGGATCCAAGAGACCCAGTACTTC
16,TRBV27,TRBJ1-5,TRBD1,many,CASSFSTGGVNQPQHF,TGTGCCAGCAGTTTCTCGACAGGGGGCGTCAATCAGCCCCAGCATTTT
15,TRBV20-1,TRBJ2-5,.,few,CSATPGTPIQETQYF,TGCAGTGCCACACCCGGGACACCTATCCAAGAGACCCAGTACTTC
13,TRBV28,TRBJ2-5,TRBD2,few,CASKPSGQETQYF,TGTGCCAGCAAGCCTAGCGGGCAAGAGACCCAGTACTTC
13,TRBV24-1,TRBJ2-7,.,.,CATSDLSGSEQYF,TGTGCCACCAGTGATTTGTCGGGCAGCGAGCAGTACTTC
16,TRBV19,TRBJ1-1,.,.,CASSIWRNRMNTEAFF,TGTGCCAGTAGTATATGGCGTAACAGAATGAACACTGAAGCTTTCTTT
15,TRBV6-1,TRBJ1-4,.,.,CASMSGSATNEKLFF,TGTGCCAGCATGTCAGGATCTGCAACTAATGAAAAACTGTTTTTT
17,TRBV6-4,TRBJ1-1,TRBD1,few,CASSGPGQVGLNTEAFF,TGTGCCAGCAGTGGCCCGGGACAGGTGGGACTGAACACTGAAGCTTTCTTT
14,TRBV12-3/TRBV12-4,TRBJ2-7,.,many,CASTPDTISYEQYF,TGTGCCAGCACCCCCGACACCATCTCCTACGAGCAGTACTTC
14,TRBV24-1,TRBJ2-5,.,many,CATSETGRQETQYF,TGTGCCACCAGTGAGACGGGACGCCAAGAGACCCAGTACTTC
14,TRBV6-2/TRBV6-3,TRBJ2-1,TRBD2,few,CASKAGVSYNEQFF,TGTGCCAGCAAGGCGGGAGTGTCGTACAATGAGCAGTTCTTC
13,TRBV12-3/TRBV12-4,TRBJ1-2,.,.,CASSLYPNYGYTF,TGTGCCAGCAGTCTATATCCTAACTATGGCTACACCTTC
18,TRBV7-9,TRBJ2-5,.,few,CVSSLTGRARGPQETQYF,TGTGTCAGCAGCTTAACAGGACGGGCCAGGGGTCCACAAGAGACCCAGTACTTC
17,TRBV19,TRBJ2-7,TRBD1,few,CASSILLRQGGIYEQYF,TGTGCCAGTAGTATCCTCCTTCGACAGGGCGGCATCTACGAGCAGTACTTC
13,TRBV6-6,TRBJ2-5,.,many,CASSYRSRETQYF,TGTGCCAGCAGTTACCGGTCTCGGGAGACCCAGTACTTC
16,TRBV30,TRBJ2-6,.,.,CAWSVRPLSGANVLTF,TGTGCCTGGAGTGTTAGGCCTCTCTCTGGGGCCAACGTCCTGACTTTC
15,TRBV28,TRBJ1-1,.,.,CASSFGDTLNTEAFF,TGTGCCAGCAGTTTTGGGGACACCTTGAACACTGAAGCTTTCTTT
15,TRBV19,TRBJ2-1,TRBD2,many,CASMEGTSAYNEQFF,TGTGCCAGTATGGAGGGGACTAGTGCCTACAATGAGCAGTTCTTC